This T cell receptor (beta chain) was documented in a study of beta chain features in type 1 diabetes. Overall study findings and caveats: A definitive answer on HLA type influencing TCRB rearrangement was not reached here. The naive, central memory and Treg TCRB repertoires of patients appeared to be more similar to one another than those of healthy donors.

A word on this clone: Its antigen is unidentified.

Reverse transcription of all isolated RNA meant that expressed TCRB transcripts were sequenced. An average around 3.8 million reads came from naive, central memory and regulatory T cell samples. Libraries were prepared by immunoSEQ multiplex PCR; TCRdb keeps only in-frame clonotypes and omits some of them. Altogether roughly 450,000 clones are present, about an eighth being singletons, with the ten largest covering approximately 0.05%. Sequencing input: naive CD4+ T cells from blood. This sequence was found in a woman aged 18 to 35 in good health.

The CDR3 DNA is TGCAGCGTTGTGGAGGACAGGGTCAACACTGAAGCTTTCTTT. Its translation is CSVVEDRVNTEAFF. The V call is TRBV29-1, the J call TRBJ1-1, with 8 positions matching TRBD1. The CDR3 extends over 14 amino acids. J was trimmed by 2 bases and V by 4 bases; bases with no gene match: 6. CDR1 and CDR2 from the germline V gene are SQVTM and ANQGSEA.